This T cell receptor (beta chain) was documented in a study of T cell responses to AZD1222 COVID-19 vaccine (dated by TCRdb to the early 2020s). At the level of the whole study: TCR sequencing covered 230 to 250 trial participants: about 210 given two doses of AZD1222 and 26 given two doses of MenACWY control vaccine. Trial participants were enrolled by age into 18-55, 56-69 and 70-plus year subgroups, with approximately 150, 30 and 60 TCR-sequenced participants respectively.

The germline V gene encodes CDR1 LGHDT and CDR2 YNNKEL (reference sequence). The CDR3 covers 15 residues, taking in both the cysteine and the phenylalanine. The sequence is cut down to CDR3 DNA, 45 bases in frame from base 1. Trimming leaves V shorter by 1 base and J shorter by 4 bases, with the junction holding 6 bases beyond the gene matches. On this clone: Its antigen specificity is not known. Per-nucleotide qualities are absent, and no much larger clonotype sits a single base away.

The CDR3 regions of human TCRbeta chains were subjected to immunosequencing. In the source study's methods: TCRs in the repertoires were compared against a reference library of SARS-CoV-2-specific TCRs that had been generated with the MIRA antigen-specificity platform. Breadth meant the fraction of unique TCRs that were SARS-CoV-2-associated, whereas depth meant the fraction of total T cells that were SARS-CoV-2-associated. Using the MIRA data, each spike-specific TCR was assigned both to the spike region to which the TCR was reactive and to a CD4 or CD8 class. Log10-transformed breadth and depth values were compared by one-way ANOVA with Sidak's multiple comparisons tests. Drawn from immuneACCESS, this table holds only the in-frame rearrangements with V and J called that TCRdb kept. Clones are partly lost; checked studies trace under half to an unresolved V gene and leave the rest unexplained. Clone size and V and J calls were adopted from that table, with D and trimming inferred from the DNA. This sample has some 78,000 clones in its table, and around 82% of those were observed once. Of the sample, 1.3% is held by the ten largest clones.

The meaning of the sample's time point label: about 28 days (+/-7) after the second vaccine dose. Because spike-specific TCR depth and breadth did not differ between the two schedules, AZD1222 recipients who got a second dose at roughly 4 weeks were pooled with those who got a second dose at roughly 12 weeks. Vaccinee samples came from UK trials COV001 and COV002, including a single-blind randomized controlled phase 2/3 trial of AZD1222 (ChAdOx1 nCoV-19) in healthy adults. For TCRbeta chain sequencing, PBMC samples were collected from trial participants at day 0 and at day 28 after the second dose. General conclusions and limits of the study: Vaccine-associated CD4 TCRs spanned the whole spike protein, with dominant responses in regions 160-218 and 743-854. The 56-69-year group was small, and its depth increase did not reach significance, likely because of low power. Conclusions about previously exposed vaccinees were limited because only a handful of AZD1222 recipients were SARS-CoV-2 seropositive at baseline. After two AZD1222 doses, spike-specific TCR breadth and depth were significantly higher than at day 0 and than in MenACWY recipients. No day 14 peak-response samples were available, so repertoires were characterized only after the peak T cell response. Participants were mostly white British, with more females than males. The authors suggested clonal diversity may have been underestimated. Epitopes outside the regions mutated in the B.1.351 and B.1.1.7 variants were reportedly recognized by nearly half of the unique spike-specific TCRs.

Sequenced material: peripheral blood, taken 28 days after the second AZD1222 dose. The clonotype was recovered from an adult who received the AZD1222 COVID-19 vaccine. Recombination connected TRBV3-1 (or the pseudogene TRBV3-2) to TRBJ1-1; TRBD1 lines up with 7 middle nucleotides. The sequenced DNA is TGTGCCAGCAGCCAAGGGACAGGCGGTGGCACTGAAGCTTTCTTT. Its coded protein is CASSQGTGGGTEAFF.